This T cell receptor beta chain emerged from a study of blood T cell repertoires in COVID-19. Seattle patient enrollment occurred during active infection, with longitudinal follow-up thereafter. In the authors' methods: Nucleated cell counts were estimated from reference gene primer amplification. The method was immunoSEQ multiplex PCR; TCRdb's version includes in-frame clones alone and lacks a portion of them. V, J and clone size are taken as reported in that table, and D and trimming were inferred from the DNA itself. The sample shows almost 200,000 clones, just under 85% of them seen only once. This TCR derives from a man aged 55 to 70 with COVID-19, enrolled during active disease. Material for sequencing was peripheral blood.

CDR3 nucleotide sequence: TGTGCCAGCAGCCTTGACCGACTCTACGATACGCAGTATTTT. It is translated as CASSLDRLYDTQYF. This chain joins TRBV7-9 and TRBJ2-3, with no clear D. The CDR3 totals 14 residues. In germline, CDR1 is SEHNR, CDR2 FQNEAQ (reference sequence). Trimming stripped 5 bases from V and 6 bases from J, with 15 bases between.